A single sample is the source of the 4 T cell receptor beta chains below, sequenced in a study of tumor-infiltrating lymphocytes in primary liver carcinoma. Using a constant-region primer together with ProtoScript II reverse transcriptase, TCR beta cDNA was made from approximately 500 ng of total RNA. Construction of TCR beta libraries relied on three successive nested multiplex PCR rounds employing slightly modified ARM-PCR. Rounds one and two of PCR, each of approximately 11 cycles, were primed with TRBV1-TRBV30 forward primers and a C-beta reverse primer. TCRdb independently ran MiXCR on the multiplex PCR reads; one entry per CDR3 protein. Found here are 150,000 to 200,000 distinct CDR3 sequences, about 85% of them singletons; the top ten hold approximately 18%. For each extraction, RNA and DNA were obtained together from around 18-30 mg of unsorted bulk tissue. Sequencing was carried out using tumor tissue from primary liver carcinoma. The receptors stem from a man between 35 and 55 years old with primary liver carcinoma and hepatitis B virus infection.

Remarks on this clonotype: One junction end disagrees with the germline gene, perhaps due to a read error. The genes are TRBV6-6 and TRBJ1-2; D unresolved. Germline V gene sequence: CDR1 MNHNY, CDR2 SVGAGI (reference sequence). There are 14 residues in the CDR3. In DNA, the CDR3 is TGTGCCTGCACCACGGGTCCCAGGAACTATGACTACACCTTC. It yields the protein CACTTGPRNYDYTF.

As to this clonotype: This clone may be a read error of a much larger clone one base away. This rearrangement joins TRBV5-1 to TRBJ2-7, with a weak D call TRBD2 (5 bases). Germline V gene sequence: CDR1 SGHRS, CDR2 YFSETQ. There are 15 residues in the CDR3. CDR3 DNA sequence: TGCGCCAGCAGCTCGGCCGCCGGACTTTTCTACGAGCGGTACTTC. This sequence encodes CASSSAAGLFYERYF. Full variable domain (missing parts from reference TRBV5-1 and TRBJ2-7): KAGVTQTPRYLIKTRGQQVTLSCSPISGHRSVSWYQQTPGQGLQFLFEYFSETQRNKGNFPGRFSGRQFSNSRSEMNVSTLELGDSALYLCASSSAAGLFYERYFGPGTRLTVT.

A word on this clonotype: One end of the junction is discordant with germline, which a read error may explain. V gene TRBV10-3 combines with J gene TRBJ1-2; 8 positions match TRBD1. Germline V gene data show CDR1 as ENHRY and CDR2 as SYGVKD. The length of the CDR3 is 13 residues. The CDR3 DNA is TGTGTCATCAGTGGAACAGGGGGAAATGGCTACACCTTC. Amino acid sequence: CVISGTGGNGYTF.

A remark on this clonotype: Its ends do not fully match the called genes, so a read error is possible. CDR3 nucleotides: TGTGCCAGCTATGAAGAGACTAGCGGGAGATACAATGAGCAGTTGTTC. It is translated as CASYEETSGRYNEQLF. This rearrangement joins TRBV6-1 to TRBJ2-1, with 12 bases identical to TRBD2. Per germline, CDR1 MNHNS and CDR2 SASEGT. This CDR3 has 16 residues.